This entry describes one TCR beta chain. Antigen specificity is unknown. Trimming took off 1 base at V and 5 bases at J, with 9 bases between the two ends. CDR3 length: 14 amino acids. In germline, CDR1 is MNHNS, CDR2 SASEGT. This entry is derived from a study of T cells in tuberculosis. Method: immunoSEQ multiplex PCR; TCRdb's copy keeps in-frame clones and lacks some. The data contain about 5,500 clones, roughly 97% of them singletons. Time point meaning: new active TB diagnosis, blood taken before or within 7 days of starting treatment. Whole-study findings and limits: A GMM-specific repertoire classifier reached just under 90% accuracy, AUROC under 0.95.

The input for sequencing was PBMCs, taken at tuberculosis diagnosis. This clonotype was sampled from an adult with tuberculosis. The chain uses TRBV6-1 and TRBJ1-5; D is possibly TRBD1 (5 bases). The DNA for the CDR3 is TGTGCCAGCAGTGAAGTTTGGGGGGATCAGCCCCAGCATTTT. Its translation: CASSEVWGDQPQHF.